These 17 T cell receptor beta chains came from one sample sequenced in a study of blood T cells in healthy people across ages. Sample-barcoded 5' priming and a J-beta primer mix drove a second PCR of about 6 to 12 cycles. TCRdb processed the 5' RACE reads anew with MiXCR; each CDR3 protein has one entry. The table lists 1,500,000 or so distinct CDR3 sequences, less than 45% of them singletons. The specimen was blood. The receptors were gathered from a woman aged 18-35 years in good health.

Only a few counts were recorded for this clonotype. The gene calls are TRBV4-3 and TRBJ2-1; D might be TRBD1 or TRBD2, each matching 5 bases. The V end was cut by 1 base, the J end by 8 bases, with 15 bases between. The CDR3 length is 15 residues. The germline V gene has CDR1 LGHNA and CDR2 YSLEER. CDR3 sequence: CASSQGGQGLHEQFF. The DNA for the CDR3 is TGCGCCAGCAGCCAAGGCGGGCAGGGTTTGCATGAGCAGTTCTTC.

The DNA for the CDR3 is TGCGCCAGCAGCGGCGGAGTTGCGGGCTATGGCTACACCTTC. Its translation: CASSGGVAGYGYTF. This chain uses TRBV5-1 with TRBJ1-2; D ambiguous. From germline, CDR1 is SGHRS and CDR2 YFSETQ. Trimming took off 4 bases at V and 4 bases at J, with 14 bases between the two ends. The CDR3 has 14 residues.

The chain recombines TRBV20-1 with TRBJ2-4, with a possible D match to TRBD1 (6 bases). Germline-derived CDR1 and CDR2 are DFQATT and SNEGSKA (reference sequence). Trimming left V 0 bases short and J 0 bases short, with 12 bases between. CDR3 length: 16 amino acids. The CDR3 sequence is CSARDPPGEAKNIQYF. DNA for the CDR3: TGCAGTGCTAGAGACCCCCCAGGGGAAGCCAAAAACATTCAGTACTTC.

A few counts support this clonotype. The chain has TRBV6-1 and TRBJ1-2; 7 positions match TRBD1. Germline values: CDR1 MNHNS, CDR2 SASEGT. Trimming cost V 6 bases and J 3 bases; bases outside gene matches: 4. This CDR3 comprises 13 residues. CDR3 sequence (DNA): TGTGCCAGCAGGCACGACAGGGACTATGGCTACACCTTC. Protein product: CASRHDRDYGYTF.

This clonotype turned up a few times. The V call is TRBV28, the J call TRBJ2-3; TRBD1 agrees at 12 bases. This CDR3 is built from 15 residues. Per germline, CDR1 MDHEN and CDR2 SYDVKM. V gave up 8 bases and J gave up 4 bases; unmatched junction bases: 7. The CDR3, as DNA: TGTGCCAGCCCGCCGGGACAGGGGGCCGCAGATACGCAGTATTTT. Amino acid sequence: CASPPGQGAADTQYF.

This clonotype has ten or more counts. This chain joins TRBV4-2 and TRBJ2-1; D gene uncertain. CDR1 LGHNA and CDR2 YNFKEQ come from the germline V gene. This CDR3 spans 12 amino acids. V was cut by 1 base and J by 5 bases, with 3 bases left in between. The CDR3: CASSQANNEQFF. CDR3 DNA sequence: TGTGCCAGCAGCCAAGCTAACAATGAGCAGTTCTTC.

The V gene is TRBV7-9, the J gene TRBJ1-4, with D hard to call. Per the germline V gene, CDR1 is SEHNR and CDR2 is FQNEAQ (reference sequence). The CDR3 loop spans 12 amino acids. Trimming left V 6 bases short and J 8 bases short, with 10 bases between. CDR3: CASRNSGEKLFF. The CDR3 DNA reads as TGTGCCAGCAGGAATTCCGGGGAAAAACTGTTTTTT.

The CDR3 DNA is TGCAGTGCTAGAGTGATTGGCAGCCAAGAGACCCAGTACTTC. Its translation is CSARVIGSQETQYF. The chain joins TRBV20-1 to TRBJ2-5, with D hard to call. Between the trimmed V and J ends, which lost 1 base and 1 base, there was a span of 10 bases. This CDR3 spans 14 amino acids. Germline CDR1 DFQATT, CDR2 SNEGSKA (reference sequence).

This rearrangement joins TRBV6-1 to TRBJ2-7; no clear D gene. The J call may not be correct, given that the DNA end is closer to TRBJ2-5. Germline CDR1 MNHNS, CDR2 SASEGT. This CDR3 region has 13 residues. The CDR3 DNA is TGTGCCAGCAGTGACAGCGTTCGCGAGACCCAGTACTTC. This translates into CASSDSVRETQYF.

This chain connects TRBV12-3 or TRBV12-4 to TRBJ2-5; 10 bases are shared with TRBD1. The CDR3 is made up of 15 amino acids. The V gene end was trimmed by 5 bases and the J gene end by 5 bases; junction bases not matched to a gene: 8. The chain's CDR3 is CASSPRDRGLETQYF. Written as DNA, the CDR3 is TGTGCCAGCAGTCCGCGGGACAGGGGTTTGGAGACCCAGTACTTC.

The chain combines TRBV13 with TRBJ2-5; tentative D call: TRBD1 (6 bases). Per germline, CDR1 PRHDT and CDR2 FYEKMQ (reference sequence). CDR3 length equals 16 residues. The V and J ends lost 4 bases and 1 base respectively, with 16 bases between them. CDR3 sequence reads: CASSSLRGTPQETQYF. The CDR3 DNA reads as TGTGCCAGCAGCTCACTAAGGGGGACACCCCAAGAGACCCAGTACTTC.

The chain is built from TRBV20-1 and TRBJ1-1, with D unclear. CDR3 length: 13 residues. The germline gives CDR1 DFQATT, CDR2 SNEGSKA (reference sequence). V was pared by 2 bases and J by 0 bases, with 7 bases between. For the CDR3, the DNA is TGCAGTGCTAGAAGGGCCTTGAACACTGAAGCTTTCTTT. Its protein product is CSARRALNTEAFF.

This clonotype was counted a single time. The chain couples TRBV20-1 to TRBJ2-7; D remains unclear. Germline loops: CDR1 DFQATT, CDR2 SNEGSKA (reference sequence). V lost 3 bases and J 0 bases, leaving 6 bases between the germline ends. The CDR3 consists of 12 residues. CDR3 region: CSASDDSYEQYF. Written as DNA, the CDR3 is TGCAGTGCTAGTGATGACTCCTACGAGCAGTACTTC.

The CDR3 loop is CAISWSRDYEQYF. The CDR3 coding sequence is TGTGCCATCAGCTGGAGCCGGGACTACGAGCAGTACTTC. This chain connects TRBV10-3 to TRBJ2-7, with TRBD2 as a possible D gene (5 bases). Trimming took 6 bases from V and 3 from J, leaving 12 bases between them. This CDR3 is 13 amino acids long. Germline CDR1 reads ENHRY; CDR2 reads SYGVKD.

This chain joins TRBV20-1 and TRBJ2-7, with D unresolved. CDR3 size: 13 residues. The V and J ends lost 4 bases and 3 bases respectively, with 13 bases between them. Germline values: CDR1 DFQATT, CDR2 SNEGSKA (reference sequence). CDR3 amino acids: CSAIGILSYEQYF. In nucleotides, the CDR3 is TGCAGTGCTATAGGGATATTGAGCTACGAGCAGTACTTC.

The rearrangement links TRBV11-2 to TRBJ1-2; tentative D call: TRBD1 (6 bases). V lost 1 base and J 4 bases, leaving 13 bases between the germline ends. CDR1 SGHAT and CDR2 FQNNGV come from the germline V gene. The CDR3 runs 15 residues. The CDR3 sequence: CASSLVGGTGYGYTF. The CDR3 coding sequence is TGTGCCAGCAGCTTAGTGGGGGGCACGGGCTATGGCTACACCTTC.

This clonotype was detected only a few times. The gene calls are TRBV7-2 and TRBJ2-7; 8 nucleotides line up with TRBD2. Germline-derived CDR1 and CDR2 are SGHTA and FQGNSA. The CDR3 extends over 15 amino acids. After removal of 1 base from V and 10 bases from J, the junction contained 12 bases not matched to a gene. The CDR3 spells CASSLGTSRMMAQYF. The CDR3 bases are TGTGCCAGCAGCTTAGGGACTAGCCGAATGATGGCCCAGTACTTC.